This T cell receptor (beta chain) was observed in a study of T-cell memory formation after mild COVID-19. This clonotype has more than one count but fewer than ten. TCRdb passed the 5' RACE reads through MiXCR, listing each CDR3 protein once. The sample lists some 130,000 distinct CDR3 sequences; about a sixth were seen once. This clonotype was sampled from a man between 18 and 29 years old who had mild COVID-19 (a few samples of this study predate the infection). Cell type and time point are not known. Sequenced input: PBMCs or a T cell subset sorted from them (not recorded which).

DNA for the CDR3: TGCAGCGTTGGGGGACGGATCACAGATACGCAGTATTTT. Its protein product is CSVGGRITDTQYF. V is TRBV29-1 and J is TRBJ2-3; D is perhaps TRBD1 or TRBD2 (5 bases each). This CDR3 spans 13 amino acids. Trimming cost V 4 bases and J 2 bases, with 10 bases left between them. Germline V gives CDR1 SQVTM, CDR2 ANQGSEA.